This TCR beta chain is drawn from a study of blood T cell repertoires in COVID-19. Turning to the study itself: Samples came from the United States, Italy and Spain, spanning acute and convalescent COVID-19. Sources were T cells, B-cell-depleted T cells, or PBMCs; the material itself was cDNA or gDNA.

CDR1 is SGHNT and CDR2 is YENEEA in the germline V gene. This CDR3 spans 15 amino acids. J lost 3 bases, V lost 6 bases, and 6 bases had no gene match. In the original analysis: Amplification of reference gene primers provided the estimated nucleated cell counts. Some clones are missing from TCRdb's copy, which holds only in-frame ones; the method was immunoSEQ multiplex PCR. D and trimming were read from the DNA, whereas the V and J calls and clone size are those reported in that table. The sample holds about 50,000 clones, 80% to 90% seen once. Sequencing used peripheral blood. This chain joins TRBV11-3 and TRBJ1-4; 8 nucleotides line up with TRBD1. The source of this sequence is a human donor in a cohort sampled during active COVID-19. The CDR3 nucleotides are TGTGCCAGCAGTTATCTGGGACAGGCTAATGAAAAACTGTTTTTT. Its protein is CASSYLGQANEKLFF.